The subject of this entry is one T cell receptor beta chain. Antigen specificity is unknown. The sequencing template was cDNA reverse transcribed from extracted RNA. Assay: immunoSEQ multiplex PCR; the TCRdb copy retains only in-frame clones and omits some. The data show about 200,000 clones, 50% to 60% seen once. Lesional scalp punch biopsies and peripheral blood came from alopecia areata patients. In germline, CDR1 is SNHLY, CDR2 FYNNEI. V was shortened by 0 bases and J by 6 bases, with 9 bases between the two germline ends. CDR3 length: 14 amino acids. This sample was taken from a study of CD8+ T cells in alopecia areata. In the study overall: Those treated were given oral tofacitinib at 5 to 10 mg twice daily.

Broader study findings: Researchers reported that TCR sharing among patients proved less clear than in mice, possibly HLA-linked.

The J gene is TRBJ2-1, the V gene TRBV2; possible D gene TRBD2, 7 bases. The sequence was collected from a human donor with alopecia areata. The material sequenced was CD4+ T cells sorted from blood, taken at week 0. Here the CDR3 reads CASSEARGRNEQFF. The DNA for the CDR3 is TGTGCCAGCAGTGAAGCGCGGGGGCGCAATGAGCAGTTCTTC.